Shown below are 24 T cell receptor beta chains from a single sample sequenced in a study of blood T cell repertoires in COVID-19. Data came from immunoSEQ multiplex PCR; TCRdb stores just in-frame clones and leaves some out. The profile shows hundreds of thousands of clones, approximately 83% of them singletons. The sequenced sample was PBMCs or T cells enriched from blood (not recorded which). The receptors were gathered from a man aged 30-40 years who had recovered from COVID-19.

V is TRBV9 and J is TRBJ1-2; a weak D match, TRBD1 (5 bases). The CDR3 length is 16 residues. The germline V gene has CDR1 SGDLS and CDR2 YYNGEE. V lost 2 bases and J 2 bases, leaving 16 bases between the germline ends. The CDR3 bases are TGTGCCAGCAGCGTGTCTCTCCACCAGGGAAACTATGGCTACACCTTC. This sequence encodes CASSVSLHQGNYGYTF.

This clone was recorded only once. This sample also contains other DNA sequences that code for the same CDR3. This chain uses TRBV7-9 with TRBJ1-1; D perhaps matches TRBD1 (6 bases). Trimming stripped 2 bases from V and 0 bases from J, with 7 bases between. The length of the CDR3 is 14 residues. Per germline, CDR1 SEHNR and CDR2 FQNEAQ (reference sequence). In nucleotides, the CDR3 is TGTGCCAGCAGCTTACAGGGGATGAACACTGAAGCTTTCTTT. Protein product: CASSLQGMNTEAFF.

The chain couples TRBV5-6 to TRBJ2-2; TRBD1 matches at 7 bases. This CDR3 is 19 amino acids long. Trimming removed 3 bases from V and 0 bases from J; junction bases left unmatched: 14. Germline V gives CDR1 SGHDT, CDR2 YYEEEE. The CDR3 loop reads CASSWTQGFLLANTGELFF. CDR3 nucleotides: TGTGCCAGCAGCTGGACACAGGGGTTTTTACTCGCGAACACCGGGGAGCTGTTTTTT.

The CDR3 bases are TGTGCCAGCAGCCTAGTAGCGGGGGGCTTCGAGACCCAGTACTTC. Amino acid sequence: CASSLVAGGFETQYF. The chain carries TRBV7-9 and TRBJ2-5, with 10 positions matching TRBD2. The CDR3 consists of 15 residues. The germline CDR1 and CDR2 sequences are SEHNR and FQNEAQ (reference sequence). The V segment lost 5 bases and the J segment 5 bases; nucleotides outside the gene matches: 8.

This chain uses TRBV4-3 with TRBJ2-1; 11 nucleotides match TRBD2. The CDR3 sequence is 17 residues long. Germline CDR1 reads LGHNA; CDR2 reads YSLEER. J lost 6 bases, V lost 4 bases, and 11 bases had no gene match. The CDR3 DNA follows: TGCGCCAGCAGCCGCGCCCCCGGGACTAGCGGTACCAATGAGCAGTTCTTC. As protein: CASSRAPGTSGTNEQFF.

The rearrangement uses TRBV7-3 and TRBJ1-3; no firm D call. V was pared by 0 bases and J by 4 bases, with 10 bases between. The CDR3 sequence is 15 residues long. Germline V lookup: CDR1 SGHTA, CDR2 FQGTGA. CDR3 DNA: TGTGCCAGCAGCTTAACGGCGGATGCGGGAAACACCATATATTTT. Encoded protein: CASSLTADAGNTIYF.

This chain connects TRBV7-8 to TRBJ2-7; D gene ambiguous. Trimming took 5 bases from V and 5 from J, leaving 13 bases between them. The CDR3 is 13 amino acids. Per germline, CDR1 SGHVS and CDR2 FQNEAQ. Here the CDR3 reads CASSPVLSDEQYF. The CDR3 nucleotides read TGTGCCAGCAGCCCCGTTCTTAGTGACGAGCAGTACTTC.

With regard to this clone: Other DNA sequences in this specimen translate into the identical CDR3. The V call is TRBV7-9, the J call TRBJ1-2; no firm D call. Deletions cut 1 base from V and 2 bases from J, with 5 bases between. Germline loops: CDR1 SEHNR, CDR2 FQNEAQ (reference sequence). This CDR3 spans 13 amino acids. CDR3 sequence (DNA): TGTGCCAGCAGCTTAGGAGGAAACTATGGCTACACCTTC. Its protein product is CASSLGGNYGYTF.

V usage is TRBV5-1 and J usage is TRBJ1-1; tentative D call: TRBD1 (6 bases). From germline, CDR1 is SGHRS and CDR2 YFSETQ. The CDR3 loop spans 16 amino acids. The germline V and J ends were trimmed by 3 bases and 2 bases, with 17 bases remaining between them. The CDR3 DNA is TGCGCCAGCAGCTGGAGATTAGGGGGTGCCAACACTGAAGCTTTCTTT. Its translation is CASSWRLGGANTEAFF.

V usage is TRBV4-1 and J usage is TRBJ1-4; 8 bases are a match to TRBD1. Trimming took 5 bases from V and 5 from J; bases not matched to a gene: 7. The CDR3 runs 15 residues. CDR1 and CDR2 from the germline V gene are MGHRA and YSYEKL. The CDR3 protein is CASSTWTGLNEKLFF. The CDR3 DNA reads TGCGCCAGCAGCACCTGGACAGGGTTAAATGAAAAACTGTTTTTT.

The J gene is TRBJ2-7, the V gene TRBV5-5; tentatively, D is TRBD1 (6 bases). There are 15 residues in the CDR3. The ends were cut back, 2 bases at V and 1 base at J, with 13 bases in the middle. Looked up from germline, CDR1 is SGHKS and CDR2 is YYEKEE (reference sequence). The CDR3 protein is CASSFGARGSYEQYF. DNA of the CDR3: TGTGCCAGCAGCTTTGGGGCCAGGGGTTCCTACGAGCAGTACTTC.

The CDR3 DNA reads as TGTGCCAGCAGGCCTCACAGTAAGGATACGCAGTATTTT. It translates to CASRPHSKDTQYF. The rearrangement links TRBV12-3 or TRBV12-4 to TRBJ2-3; D remains ambiguous. The CDR3 is 13 residues long. V lost 6 bases and J lost 6, with 13 bases in between.

This clone was counted between two and nine times. The CDR3 protein is CAISEGLAGAPNYF. The CDR3 coding sequence is TGTGCCATCAGTGAAGGACTAGCGGGGGCTCCCAACTATTTT. This chain uses TRBV10-3 with TRBJ2-3; TRBD2 matches 13 bases. Germline CDR1 is ENHRY and CDR2 is SYGVKD. The CDR3 contains 14 residues. J lost 15 bases, V lost 3 bases, and 9 bases had no gene match.

The chain combines TRBV4-3 with TRBJ1-3; D is undetermined. Germline lookup yields CDR1 LGHNA and CDR2 YSLEER. Trimming removed 0 bases from V and 0 bases from J, with 9 bases in between. The CDR3 runs 16 residues. CDR3 amino acids: CASSQDVIFSGNTIYF. CDR3 sequence (DNA): TGCGCCAGCAGCCAAGATGTTATCTTCTCTGGAAACACCATATATTTT.

The chain recombines TRBV5-4 with TRBJ1-1, with D possibly matching TRBD1 (6 bases). The length of the CDR3 is 18 residues. Germline V CDR1 and CDR2: SGHNT, YYREEE (reference sequence). V lost 2 bases to trimming and J lost 1 base, with 21 bases between them. The CDR3 protein is CASSFVLIKLGGNTEAFF. Here the CDR3 DNA reads TGTGCCAGCAGCTTCGTTCTTATAAAGCTAGGGGGGAACACTGAAGCTTTCTTT.

The genes are TRBV6-2 or TRBV6-3 and TRBJ1-2; 7 bases agree with TRBD1. Germline assignment: CDR1 MNHEY and CDR2 SVGEGT. The CDR3 runs 16 residues. V shed 2 bases, J shed 3 bases, and the junction held 9 bases outside the gene matches. CDR3 nucleotides: TGTGCCAGCAGTTACCCCCCGGACAGGAGAGACTATGGCTACACCTTC. Translated, it gives CASSYPPDRRDYGYTF.

This rearrangement joins TRBV5-1 to TRBJ2-5; weak D call: TRBD1 (5 bases). This CDR3 is 13 amino acids long. Trimming left V 6 bases short and J 1 base short, with 10 bases between. Germline V gene data show CDR1 as SGHRS and CDR2 as YFSETQ. CDR3 loop: CASNPTAQETQYF. CDR3 nucleotide sequence: TGCGCCAGCAACCCGACAGCCCAAGAGACCCAGTACTTC.

CDR3 bases: TGCGCCAGCAGCCAAGATAAGGCAGGCTCTGGAAACACCATATATTTT. Its translation is CASSQDKAGSGNTIYF. This chain uses TRBV4-3 with TRBJ1-3; D is unclear. Trimming removed 0 bases at V and 0 bases at J, with 9 bases between. Germline loops: CDR1 LGHNA, CDR2 YSLEER. This CDR3 has 16 residues.

The rearrangement joins TRBV7-2 to TRBJ1-2; TRBD1 might be the D (6 bases). V was pared by 5 bases and J by 8 bases, with 12 bases between. Per germline, CDR1 SGHTA and CDR2 FQGNSA. The CDR3 loop spans 12 amino acids. The CDR3 here is CASSATGWGYTF. In nucleotides, the CDR3 is TGTGCCAGCAGCGCCACAGGGTGGGGCTACACCTTC. The entire variable domain, with the rest obtained from reference TRBV7-2 and TRBJ1-2, is as follows: GAGVSQSPSNKVTEKGKDVELRCDPISGHTALYWYRQSLGQGLEFLIYFQGNSAPDKSGLPSDRFSAERTGGSVSTLTIQRTQQEDSAVYLCASSATGWGYTFGSGTRLTVV.

The chain has TRBV6-6 and TRBJ2-2, with D maybe TRBD1 (5 bases). V shed 8 bases and J shed 4 bases, with 8 bases lying between them. CDR1 is MNHNY, CDR2 SVGAGI, per germline (reference sequence). The length of the CDR3 is 12 residues. The CDR3: CASRQITGELFF. Here the CDR3 DNA reads TGTGCCAGCCGACAGATCACCGGGGAGCTGTTTTTT.

This chain joins TRBV7-3 and TRBJ2-5; weak D call: TRBD2 (6 bases). CDR3 length equals 14 residues. V shed 5 bases and J shed 1 base, with 11 bases lying between them. The V gene's germline CDR1 is SGHTA and CDR2 FQGTGA. For the CDR3, the DNA is TGTGCCAGCAGCCCTAGCGCCTCCCAAGAGACCCAGTACTTC. As protein: CASSPSASQETQYF.

The gene calls are TRBV6-5 and TRBJ1-1; the D gene is possibly TRBD1 (6 bases). CDR1 is MNHEY and CDR2 is SVGAGI in the germline V gene. V lost 0 bases, J lost 6 bases, and 14 bases lay in between. This CDR3 comprises 15 residues. The CDR3 DNA reads TGTGCCAGCAGTTACTCAGGGGGGGATTTCGCTGAAGCTTTCTTT. Amino acid sequence: CASSYSGGDFAEAFF.

This clone was observed a few times. V usage is TRBV18 and J usage is TRBJ2-7; 13 positions agree with TRBD2. CDR3 length: 16 residues. Unmatched junction bases numbered 12, after V lost 6 bases and J lost 7 bases. Per germline, CDR1 KGHSH and CDR2 LQKENI. The CDR3 DNA reads TGTGCCAGCTCCCCTAGACTAGCGGGGGGCCGCCTGGAGCAGTACTTC. Amino acid sequence: CASSPRLAGGRLEQYF.

The genes are TRBV21-1 and TRBJ1-2; TRBD1, as called in the table, went unchecked against the DNA. TRBV21-1 is assigned pseudogene status. The CDR3 sequence is 15 residues long. The CDR3 here is CASTSRTGRNYGYTF. CDR3 coding DNA: TGTGCCAGCACCTCCCGGACAGGGAGGAACTATGGCTACACCTTC.